Each of the 19 T cell receptor beta chains below was sequenced from the same sample in a study of cytomegalovirus exposure and HLA in healthy donors. This PCR relied on a set of 60 Vbeta primers and 13 Jbeta primers. TCRdb keeps only in-frame clones here, not all; method: immunoSEQ multiplex PCR. Of under 200,000 clones in the sample, about 75% were seen once. What was sequenced was PBMCs. The receptors shown here come from a male donor in good health and CMV-seronegative.

V and J are TRBV15 and TRBJ2-3; 9 bases line up with TRBD2. This CDR3 is built from 16 residues. Germline V CDR1 and CDR2: LNHNV, YYDKDF (reference sequence). With 2 bases clipped from V and 2 bases from J, the junction kept 5 bases outside the gene matches. In DNA, the CDR3 is TGTGCCACCAGCAGACGTCTAGCGGGGATCACAGATACGCAGTATTTT. Encoded protein: CATSRRLAGITDTQYF.

The rearrangement uses TRBV11-2 and TRBJ1-4; the D gene is possibly TRBD1 (6 bases). V was cut by 5 bases and J by 6 bases, with 10 bases left in between. From germline, CDR1 is SGHAT and CDR2 FQNNGV. The CDR3 runs 13 residues. CDR3 sequence reads: CASSLRTDEKLFF. Written as DNA, the CDR3 is TGTGCCAGCAGCCTACGGACAGATGAAAAACTGTTTTTT. The whole variable domain, filled in from reference TRBV11-2 and TRBJ1-4, reads EAGVAQSPRYKIIEKRQSVAFWCNPISGHATLYWYQQILGQGPKLLIQFQNNGVVDDSQLPKDRFSAERLKGVDSTLKIQPAKLEDSAVYLCASSLRTDEKLFFGSGTQLSVL.

The V and J genes are TRBV6-5 and TRBJ1-3, with 7 bases matching TRBD1. CDR3 size: 15 residues. V lost 5 bases and J lost 3; bases outside the gene matches: 7. CDR1 MNHEY and CDR2 SVGAGI come from the germline V gene. DNA for the CDR3: TGTGCCAGCAGTCCGCAGGGGGGTTATGGAAACACCATATATTTT. Translation gives CASSPQGGYGNTIYF.

The chain couples TRBV6-4 to TRBJ2-1; TRBD2 aligns across 11 bases. The CDR3 totals 15 residues. With 3 bases clipped from V and 4 bases from J, the junction kept 2 bases outside the gene matches. Germline CDR1 is MRHNA and CDR2 is SNTAGT. CDR3 amino acids: CASSERLAGYNEQFF. As DNA, the CDR3 is TGTGCCAGCAGTGAACGACTAGCGGGGTACAATGAGCAGTTCTTC.

The rearrangement uses TRBV28 and TRBJ2-5; 11 bases are shared with TRBD2. CDR1 and CDR2 (germline): MDHEN, SYDVKM. This CDR3 region has 15 residues. V lost 5 bases to trimming and J lost 6 bases; unmatched junction nucleotides: 8. The CDR3 is CASSPRLAGMQTQYF. The CDR3 DNA reads TGTGCCAGCAGTCCCCGACTAGCGGGAATGCAGACCCAGTACTTC.

The chain is built from TRBV19 and TRBJ2-2; D might be TRBD2 (5 bases). This CDR3 region has 13 residues. Germline assignment: CDR1 LNHDA and CDR2 SQIVND (reference sequence). V shed 7 bases and J shed 0 bases, with 6 bases lying between them. CDR3 region: CASTSPNTGELFF. The CDR3 region has the DNA TGTGCCAGTACTAGCCCGAACACCGGGGAGCTGTTTTTT.

This clone was found a few times. V gene TRBV4-1 combines with J gene TRBJ1-2; TRBD1 agrees at 7 bases. The CDR3 covers 14 residues. Germline CDR1 and CDR2: MGHRA and YSYEKL. After removal of 3 bases from V and 2 bases from J, the junction contained 3 bases not matched to a gene. CDR3 residues: CASSQEGQNYGYTF. In DNA form, the CDR3 reads TGCGCCAGCAGCCAGGAGGGACAGAACTATGGCTACACCTTC.

The chain employs TRBV28 and TRBJ1-1, with D possibly being TRBD1 (6 bases). V was cut by 7 bases and J by 10 bases, with 16 bases left in between. Germline V gives CDR1 MDHEN, CDR2 SYDVKM. The CDR3 runs 12 residues. CDR3 sequence (DNA): TGTGCCAGCAAGACGGGGGGCCAGGGAGCTTTCTTT. It is translated as CASKTGGQGAFF.

This rearrangement joins TRBV7-3 to TRBJ2-7; 7 bases fit TRBD1. The CDR3 is made up of 16 amino acids. Germline V gives CDR1 SGHTA, CDR2 FQGTGA. Trimming removed 0 bases from V and 3 bases from J; junction bases left unmatched: 8. The CDR3 DNA reads TGTGCCAGCAGCTTAACCGGGACAGTAGCTATCTACGAGCAGTACTTC. Translated: CASSLTGTVAIYEQYF.

CDR3 DNA: TGTGCCAGCAGCAACCGGGACAGGGAAGGCACTGAAGCTTTCTTT. Translation gives CASSNRDREGTEAFF. The V and J genes are TRBV11-1 and TRBJ1-1; 9 positions match TRBD1. Germline lookup yields CDR1 SGHAT and CDR2 FQDESV (reference sequence). After removal of 5 bases from V and 4 bases from J, the junction contained 8 bases not matched to a gene. This CDR3 has 15 amino acids.

The chain employs TRBV6-6 and TRBJ1-5; TRBD1 might be the D (6 bases). In germline, CDR1 is MNHNY, CDR2 SVGAGI (reference sequence). The CDR3 covers 13 residues. Trimming removed 7 bases from V and 6 bases from J, with 13 bases in between. The CDR3 DNA sequence: TGTGCCAGCACAGTCACAGGGAGTCAGCCCCAGCATTTT. Its protein is CASTVTGSQPQHF.

The chain couples TRBV19 to TRBJ1-1; 8 nucleotides agree with TRBD1. The V and J ends lost 4 bases and 5 bases, in that order; junction bases with no gene match: 6. The CDR3 consists of 14 residues. In germline, CDR1 is LNHDA, CDR2 SQIVND (reference sequence). CDR3 region: CASSSRGRYTEAFF. CDR3 DNA sequence: TGTGCCAGTAGTAGCAGGGGGCGTTATACTGAAGCTTTCTTT.

This clone was seen a few times. One end of the junction varies from germline; a read error may be responsible. The rearrangement links TRBV28 to TRBJ2-7; perhaps TRBD2 as D (6 bases). Germline V gives CDR1 MDHEN, CDR2 SYDVKM. The CDR3 length is 13 residues. The CDR3 spells CASRATSSNEQYF. The CDR3 DNA reads as TGTGCCAGCAGAGCCACTAGCTCCAACGAGCAGTACTTC.

This clone was observed a handful of times. The chain carries TRBV9 and TRBJ1-6; D possibly corresponds to TRBD1 (5 bases). Germline loops: CDR1 SGDLS, CDR2 YYNGEE. Deletions cut 3 bases from V and 1 base from J, with 11 bases between. The CDR3 length is 16 residues. The CDR3 DNA follows: TGTGCCAGCAGCGCAGGTCAGGGTTCCTATAATTCACCCCTCCACTTT. Translated, it gives CASSAGQGSYNSPLHF.

J is TRBJ1-1 and V is TRBV6-1; 10 bases align to TRBD1. The germline gives CDR1 MNHNS, CDR2 SASEGT. The trim removed 4 bases at V and 1 base at J, leaving 0 bases unmatched. CDR3 length: 14 amino acids. The CDR3, as DNA: TGTGCCAGCAGTGGACAGGGGGCGAACACTGAAGCTTTCTTT. This sequence encodes CASSGQGANTEAFF.

CDR3 coding DNA: TGTGCCAGCAGCGCTAGCGGGAGGACCTACGAGCAGTACTTC. It encodes CASSASGRTYEQYF. The chain links TRBV9 to TRBJ2-7, with 11 bases lining up with TRBD2. Germline CDR1 is SGDLS and CDR2 is YYNGEE. The ends lost 3 bases at V and 2 bases at J; junction bases unmatched: 1. The CDR3 spans 14 residues.

There are a few counts of this clone. CDR3 sequence reads: CASSFPFGANVLTF. The CDR3 bases are TGTGCCAGCAGCTTCCCATTTGGGGCCAACGTCCTGACTTTC. The rearrangement joins TRBV5-4 to TRBJ2-6; the D is unclear. This CDR3 region has 14 residues. Germline V gene sequence: CDR1 SGHNT, CDR2 YYREEE (reference sequence). Trimming stripped 2 bases from V and 3 bases from J, with 6 bases between.

The rearrangement uses TRBV18 and TRBJ2-2; a weak D match, TRBD2 (6 bases). Trimming took 0 bases from V and 13 from J, leaving 12 bases between them. The CDR3 length is 13 residues. The germline V gene encodes CDR1 KGHSH and CDR2 LQKENI. The CDR3 reads CASSPPSRGGLFF. The DNA for the CDR3 is TGTGCCAGCTCACCACCTTCCCGGGGAGGGCTGTTTTTT.

The V call is TRBV14, the J call TRBJ2-7, with D unclear. Germline loops: CDR1 SGHDN, CDR2 FVKESK. V was shortened by 0 bases and J by 0 bases, with 12 bases between the two germline ends. The length of the CDR3 is 16 residues. CDR3 sequence (DNA): TGTGCCAGCAGCCAAGATCAGGAACAGTCCTCCTACGAGCAGTACTTC. Protein: CASSQDQEQSSYEQYF.